A selection of T cell receptor beta chains follows, all from one sample in a study of spatial heterogeneity in lung cancer. TCRdb reprocessed the 5' RACE reads via MiXCR and lists one record per CDR3 protein. This sample yields tens of thousands of distinct CDR3 sequences, of which 8% to 9.5% are seen a single time; 1.9% belongs to the top ten. Material: PBMCs, obtained at follow-up. All receptors derive from a female donor with early-stage non-small cell lung cancer. The CDR3 runs from the conserved cysteine through the conserved F or W. Each record gives: CDR3 length, D gene, clone size, J gene, V gene, CDR3 protein, CDR3 DNA. The D gene is left open where the match is weak. Size values are once, few and many counts, or a class for expanded clones, and some rows have none.

CDR3 length: 11; D gene: -; clone size: -; J gene: TRBJ2-3; V gene: TRBV7-9; CDR3 protein: CASSPLDTQYF; CDR3 DNA: TGTGCCAGCAGCCCCCTGGATACGCAGTATTTT
CDR3 length: 15; D gene: -; clone size: many; J gene: TRBJ2-2; V gene: TRBV7-3; CDR3 protein: CASSLSKGYTGELFF; CDR3 DNA: TGTGCCAGCAGCTTATCCAAGGGTTACACCGGGGAGCTGTTTTTT
CDR3 length: 12; D gene: -; clone size: -; J gene: TRBJ1-4; V gene: TRBV7-2; CDR3 protein: CASSLFNEKLFF; CDR3 DNA: TGTGCCAGCAGCCTCTTTAATGAAAAACTGTTTTTT
CDR3 length: 15; D gene: TRBD2; clone size: few; J gene: TRBJ2-7; V gene: TRBV7-3; CDR3 protein: CASSLGSGGPSEQYF; CDR3 DNA: TGTGCCAGCAGCTTAGGTTCGGGAGGACCTTCGGAGCAGTACTTC
CDR3 length: 14; D gene: TRBD2; clone size: many; J gene: TRBJ2-5; V gene: TRBV30; CDR3 protein: CAWSVGLADETQYF; CDR3 DNA: TGTGCCTGGAGTGTTGGACTAGCGGACGAGACCCAGTACTTC
CDR3 length: 18; D gene: -; clone size: -; J gene: TRBJ2-5; V gene: TRBV21-1; CDR3 protein: CASSKAVRDRDGQETQYF; CDR3 DNA: TGTGCCAGCAGCAAAGCTGTCCGGGACAGGGATGGGCAAGAGACCCAGTACTTC
CDR3 length: 14; D gene: TRBD2; clone size: many; J gene: TRBJ2-1; V gene: TRBV14; CDR3 protein: CASSQVAGIDEQFF; CDR3 DNA: TGTGCCAGCAGCCAAGTAGCGGGAATAGATGAGCAGTTCTTC
CDR3 length: 14; D gene: TRBD1; clone size: few; J gene: TRBJ2-7; V gene: TRBV2; CDR3 protein: CASTRTGESYEQYF; CDR3 DNA: TGTGCCAGCACACGGACAGGGGAGTCCTACGAGCAGTACTTC
CDR3 length: 13; D gene: -; clone size: many; J gene: TRBJ2-7; V gene: TRBV18; CDR3 protein: CASSSLPTYEQYF; CDR3 DNA: TGTGCCAGCTCATCCTTACCGACCTACGAGCAGTACTTC
CDR3 length: 14; D gene: -; clone size: -; J gene: TRBJ1-1; V gene: TRBV15; CDR3 protein: CATSSRPVNTEAFF; CDR3 DNA: TGTGCCACCAGCAGCCGCCCTGTGAACACTGAAGCTTTCTTT
CDR3 length: 15; D gene: TRBD2; clone size: few; J gene: TRBJ2-3; V gene: TRBV27; CDR3 protein: CASWTSGFRTDTQYF; CDR3 DNA: TGTGCCAGCTGGACTAGCGGGTTTCGCACAGATACGCAGTATTTT
CDR3 length: 15; D gene: -; clone size: many; J gene: TRBJ2-1; V gene: TRBV27; CDR3 protein: CASNPSDNPYNEQFF; CDR3 DNA: TGTGCCAGCAATCCTAGCGACAACCCCTACAATGAGCAGTTCTTC
CDR3 length: 17; D gene: -; clone size: many; J gene: TRBJ2-1; V gene: TRBV11-2; CDR3 protein: CASSRPVLAGLYNEQFF; CDR3 DNA: TGTGCCAGCAGTCGTCCTGTTTTGGCGGGGCTTTACAATGAGCAGTTCTTC
CDR3 length: 15; D gene: -; clone size: -; J gene: TRBJ2-7; V gene: TRBV10-2; CDR3 protein: CASRGGSSPLHQQYF; CDR3 DNA: TGCGCCAGCCGTGGAGGGAGTAGCCCACTCCATCAGCAGTACTTC
CDR3 length: 15; D gene: TRBD2; clone size: many; J gene: TRBJ2-1; V gene: TRBV7-3; CDR3 protein: CASSTGTSGSNEQFF; CDR3 DNA: TGTGCCAGCAGCACCGGGACTAGCGGGAGCAATGAGCAGTTCTTC
CDR3 length: 16; D gene: -; clone size: many; J gene: TRBJ1-6; V gene: TRBV3-1; CDR3 protein: CASRPTGSSYNSPLHF; CDR3 DNA: TGTGCCAGCAGGCCGACAGGCAGCTCCTATAATTCACCCCTCCACTTT
CDR3 length: 16; D gene: -; clone size: many; J gene: TRBJ1-3; V gene: TRBV3-1; CDR3 protein: CASSPSHGYSGNTIYF; CDR3 DNA: TGTGCCAGCAGCCCGAGCCATGGGTACTCTGGAAACACCATATATTTT
CDR3 length: 14; D gene: -; clone size: many; J gene: TRBJ2-7; V gene: TRBV7-9; CDR3 protein: CASSSGGGGYEQYF; CDR3 DNA: TGTGCCAGCAGCTCCGGAGGGGGTGGCTACGAGCAGTACTTC
CDR3 length: 18; D gene: -; clone size: many; J gene: TRBJ2-3; V gene: TRBV2; CDR3 protein: CASSELLNADSSTDTQYF; CDR3 DNA: TGTGCCAGCAGTGAGTTGCTCAATGCCGACTCTAGCACAGATACGCAGTATTTT
CDR3 length: 12; D gene: -; clone size: few; J gene: TRBJ2-2; V gene: TRBV2; CDR3 protein: CASAAGPGELFF; CDR3 DNA: TGTGCCAGCGCCGCAGGGCCCGGGGAGCTGTTTTTT
CDR3 length: 16; D gene: -; clone size: many; J gene: TRBJ2-2; V gene: TRBV28; CDR3 protein: CASSNRLARNTGELFF; CDR3 DNA: TGTGCCAGCAGCAACAGACTCGCCCGGAACACCGGGGAGCTGTTTTTT
CDR3 length: 13; D gene: -; clone size: many; J gene: TRBJ2-7; V gene: TRBV7-3; CDR3 protein: CASSKPDADEQYF; CDR3 DNA: TGTGCCAGCAGCAAGCCGGACGCGGACGAGCAGTACTTC
CDR3 length: 13; D gene: -; clone size: few; J gene: TRBJ2-5; V gene: TRBV10-1; CDR3 protein: CASSAQLGETQYF; CDR3 DNA: TGCGCCAGCTCGGCCCAGTTAGGAGAGACCCAGTACTTC
CDR3 length: 16; D gene: -; clone size: -; J gene: TRBJ2-3; V gene: TRBV2; CDR3 protein: CASRRQTAITTDTQYF; CDR3 DNA: TGTGCCAGCAGAAGACAAACGGCAATCACCACAGATACGCAGTATTTT